This T cell receptor beta chain originates from a study of blood T cell repertoires in COVID-19. Study-wide background: Acute-phase and convalescent COVID-19 samples originated in the United States, Italy and Spain.

In the source study's methods: From reference gene primer amplification, estimates of nucleated cell counts were derived. Sequencing was performed with immunoSEQ multiplex PCR; in TCRdb, only in-frame clones are kept and a portion is missing. The DNA was the basis for D and trimming; V, J and clone size are from that table. The sample yields a few hundred thousand clones, roughly 90% seen once. Trimming removed 10 bases at V and 5 bases at J, with 18 bases between. Germline V gives CDR1 SNHLY, CDR2 FYNNEI. CDR3 length equals 13 residues. The age range of participants was about 18 to 90 years, with residence in about 25 US areas.

The origin of this receptor is a young woman who had recovered from COVID-19. The sample was PBMCs or T cells enriched from blood (not recorded which). The chain has TRBV2 and TRBJ2-7, with D possibly matching TRBD1 (6 bases). CDR3 coding DNA: TGTGCCACAACCCTACAGGGCGGCAACGAGCAGTACTTC. It translates to CATTLQGGNEQYF.